One sample yielded the 21 T cell receptor beta chains listed below, sequenced in a study of brain metastases from non-small cell lung cancer. TCRdb keeps only in-frame clones here, not all; method: immunoSEQ multiplex PCR. The sample shows some 5,000 clones, almost 85% of them seen only once. Sequenced sample: primary lung tumor tissue. These receptors all come from a donor at least 40 years old with non-small cell lung cancer.

The CDR3 bases are TGTGCCAGCAGCTTGGAAGAGCTGCGTGGCTACACCTTC. As protein: CASSLEELRGYTF. V is TRBV5-5 and J is TRBJ1-2; no clear D gene. Germline CDR1 and CDR2: SGHKS and YYEKEE (reference sequence). The CDR3 is made up of 13 amino acids. Deletions cut 0 bases from V and 7 bases from J, with 10 bases between.

J is TRBJ2-2 and V is TRBV19; D could derive from TRBD1 or TRBD2 (5 bases each). This CDR3 spans 17 amino acids. CDR1 LNHDA and CDR2 SQIVND come from the germline V gene (reference sequence). The ends were cut back, 2 bases at V and 1 base at J, with 14 bases in the middle. CDR3 coding DNA: TGTGCCAGTAGTATAACGGGCCGGGGCTGGAACACCGGGGAGCTGTTTTTT. This sequence encodes CASSITGRGWNTGELFF.

This clone was seen only once. The genes are TRBV28 and TRBJ2-7, with 8 bases that match TRBD2. Germline trimming cut 8 bases from V and 6 bases from J; bases unmatched to any gene: 3. Germline CDR1 and CDR2: MDHEN and SYDVKM. CDR3 size: 11 residues. This CDR3 is CASPSGSEQYF. The CDR3 DNA reads as TGTGCCAGCCCCAGCGGGAGCGAGCAGTACTTC.

The chain employs TRBV27 and TRBJ2-1; 12 bases line up with TRBD2. Germline CDR1 reads MNHEY; CDR2 reads SMNVEV (reference sequence). The V and J ends lost 6 bases and 3 bases, in that order; junction bases with no gene match: 12. CDR3 length: 18 amino acids. CDR3 DNA: TGTGCCAGCAGACCCCACCGGGGGACTAGCGGGTTCTACAATGAGCAGTTCTTC. The encoded protein is CASRPHRGTSGFYNEQFF.

This sequence joins TRBV12-3 or TRBV12-4 and TRBJ2-2; the D is unclear. V shed 3 bases and J shed 9 bases, with 2 bases lying between them. The length of the CDR3 is 10 residues. CDR3 nucleotides: TGTGCCAGCAGTTTTAGGGAGCTGTTTTTT. It is translated as CASSFRELFF.

The chain couples TRBV21-1 to TRBJ1-4. TRBV21-1 is assigned pseudogene status. The CDR3 has 14 residues. CDR3 DNA: TGTGCCAGCAGCAAAGAGTCGGGCAACGAAAAACTGTTTTTT. Translated, it gives CASSKESGNEKLFF.

This clone was seen just once. This rearrangement joins TRBV2 to TRBJ2-1; 12 bases match TRBD2. The V segment lost 11 bases and the J segment 5 bases; nucleotides outside the gene matches: 4. Germline CDR1 SNHLY, CDR2 FYNNEI. This CDR3 spans 13 amino acids. The CDR3 reads CARGLAGHNEQFF. DNA for the CDR3: TGTGCCCGGGGACTAGCGGGCCACAATGAGCAGTTCTTC.

This rearrangement joins TRBV25-1 to TRBJ1-1; a possible D gene is TRBD1 (6 bases). The CDR3 totals 12 residues. Germline CDR1 is MGHDK and CDR2 is SYGVNS. V dropped 7 bases and J dropped 7 bases, with 13 bases sitting between them. The CDR3 nucleotides read TGTGCCAGCACCGGACAGTTATTTGAAGCTTTCTTT. Encoded protein: CASTGQLFEAFF.

The rearrangement uses TRBV24-1 and TRBJ2-7; 10 nucleotides align to TRBD2. Germline CDR1 KGHDR, CDR2 SFDVKD. This CDR3 is built from 15 residues. V trimming: 4 bases; J trimming: 3 bases; junction bases outside the gene matches: 5. DNA for the CDR3: TGTGCCACCAGTGACTCTAGCGGGAGCATCTACGAGCAGTACTTC. Translated, it gives CATSDSSGSIYEQYF.

The rearrangement links TRBV2 to TRBJ2-3; 7 bases line up with TRBD2. V shed 6 bases, J shed 2 bases, and the junction held 5 bases outside the gene matches. The germline CDR1 and CDR2 sequences are SNHLY and FYNNEI. The CDR3 is 14 residues long. The chain's CDR3 is CASRGGLTTDTQYF. DNA of the CDR3: TGTGCCAGCAGGGGGGGACTAACCACAGATACGCAGTATTTT.

This chain links TRBV12-3 or TRBV12-4 with TRBJ2-2; D unresolved. The V end was cut by 6 bases, the J end by 5 bases, with 10 bases between. The CDR3 covers 13 residues. This chain's CDR3 is CASRADMTGELFF. In DNA form, the CDR3 reads TGTGCCAGCAGAGCAGACATGACCGGGGAGCTGTTTTTT.

V usage is TRBV5-1 and J usage is TRBJ1-4; 8 nucleotides line up with TRBD1. V shed 0 bases and J 7 bases; nucleotides not matched to a gene: 5. Germline V gene sequence: CDR1 SGHRS, CDR2 YFSETQ. The CDR3 contains 15 residues. The CDR3 protein is CASSLEQGGREKLFF. The CDR3 DNA is TGCGCCAGCAGCTTGGAACAGGGGGGGCGTGAAAAACTGTTTTTT.

This chain links TRBV24-1 with TRBJ2-2, with D maybe TRBD1 (7 bases). V lost 5 bases and J 7 bases, leaving 10 bases between the germline ends. From germline, CDR1 is KGHDR and CDR2 SFDVKD. CDR3 length equals 13 residues. The CDR3 DNA reads TGTGCCACCAGTGGCAGGGGGGACGGGGAGCTGTTTTTT. Translated, it gives CATSGRGDGELFF.

This clone was observed a few times. The sample has other DNA sequences that encode this CDR3 too. The chain's CDR3 is CSAALYEKLFF. For the CDR3, the DNA is TGCAGTGCCGCGTTATATGAAAAACTGTTTTTT. V is TRBV20-1 and J is TRBJ1-4; no definite D call. Looked up from germline, CDR1 is DFQATT and CDR2 is SNEGSKA (reference sequence). This CDR3 is 11 amino acids long. V lost 6 bases to trimming and J lost 6 bases, with 8 bases between them.

The gene calls are TRBV11-3 and TRBJ2-5, with 9 nucleotides matching TRBD1. CDR3 length: 16 amino acids. Trimming took 4 bases from V and 4 from J; bases not matched to a gene: 10. The germline gives CDR1 SGHNT, CDR2 YENEEA. CDR3 nucleotide sequence: TGTGCCAGCAGCTCAGGCGGGACAGGGATTTTAGAGACCCAGTACTTC. It is translated as CASSSGGTGILETQYF.

The rearrangement joins TRBV5-1 to TRBJ2-5, with 8 bases that match TRBD1. V gave up 4 bases and J gave up 5 bases; unmatched junction bases: 7. Germline loops: CDR1 SGHRS, CDR2 YFSETQ. The CDR3 has 14 amino acids. CDR3 bases: TGCGCCAGCAGCGACCTACAGGGGGGTGAGACCCAGTACTTC. Protein product: CASSDLQGGETQYF.

The chain carries TRBV28 and TRBJ2-4; 7 bases line up with TRBD1. Looked up from germline, CDR1 is MDHEN and CDR2 is SYDVKM. J was trimmed by 12 bases and V by 5 bases; bases with no gene match: 10. This CDR3 spans 13 amino acids. CDR3 bases: TGTGCCAGCAGTCCGACGACAGGGAGCTATCAGTACTTC. This encodes CASSPTTGSYQYF.

This clone came up once. The rearrangement links TRBV4-2 to TRBJ2-1, with 7 positions matching TRBD2. V was clipped by 1 base and J by 4 bases; unmatched bases: 4. This CDR3 spans 15 amino acids. The germline V gene encodes CDR1 LGHNA and CDR2 YNFKEQ. CDR3 DNA: TGTGCCAGCAGCCAAGTGCGGGAGCCTTACAATGAGCAGTTCTTC. This sequence encodes CASSQVREPYNEQFF.

About this clone itself: A read error may account for a junction end that differs from germline. The J gene is TRBJ1-6, the V gene TRBV2; TRBD1 matches at 9 bases. Per the germline V gene, CDR1 is SNHLY and CDR2 is FYNNEI. The CDR3 runs to 14 residues. CDR3 in DNA: TGTGCCAGCAGTAATGGACAGGGGAATTCACCCTTCCACTTT. Translating gives CASSNGQGNSPFHF.

This chain connects TRBV2 to TRBJ2-2; D tentatively fits TRBD1 or TRBD2 (5 bases each). This CDR3 is 14 amino acids long. The germline gives CDR1 SNHLY, CDR2 FYNNEI. The germline V and J ends were trimmed by 7 bases and 4 bases, with 13 bases remaining between them. CDR3 DNA sequence: TGTGCCAGCACTGGTGCAGGGAGCACCGGGGAGCTGTTTTTT. This sequence encodes CASTGAGSTGELFF.

The V and J genes are TRBV7-6 and TRBJ2-1; D is perhaps TRBD1 (5 bases). Germline V gene lookup returns CDR1 SGHVS and CDR2 FNYEAQ. The CDR3 has 13 amino acids. Trimming took off 4 bases at V and 4 bases at J, with 8 bases between the two ends. CDR3 bases: TGTGCCAGCAGCTGGCAGGGATACAATGAGCAGTTCTTC. This translates into CASSWQGYNEQFF.